The T cell receptor beta chain under discussion was sequenced for a study of T-cell memory formation after mild COVID-19. Study results and limitations: Among contracting clones, CD4+ were mainly CM/EM and CD8+ enriched in EMRA. Second-wave clones with a day 37 peak had unconfirmed SARS-CoV-2 specificity.

Notes on this clonotype: Its antigen is unknown.

TCRdb fed the 5' RACE reads into MiXCR, producing one record per CDR3 protein. The sample records about 610,000 distinct CDR3 sequences, approximately 15% being singletons. The CDR3 runs to 16 residues. The V gene's germline CDR1 is SGHKS and CDR2 YYEKEE (reference sequence). The J segment lost 0 bases and the V segment lost 0 bases, leaving 6 bases of the junction unmatched. Sequenced: PBMCs or a T cell subset sorted from them (not recorded which). The sequence was collected from an adult woman who had mild COVID-19 (a few samples of this study predate the infection). Cell type and time point are not known. The chain recombines TRBV5-5 with TRBJ2-7, with 7 bases lining up with TRBD2. CDR3 amino acids: CASSLEGLFSSYEQYF. DNA of the CDR3: TGTGCCAGCAGCTTGGAGGGACTATTCAGCTCCTACGAGCAGTACTTC.